Sequencing of this T cell receptor (beta chain) was carried out in a study of response to subunit inactivated influenza vaccine. Trimming took 1 base from V and 6 from J; bases not matched to a gene: 5. Germline V gene sequence: CDR1 SGHVS, CDR2 FQNEAQ. The CDR3 covers 15 residues. TCRdb reprocessed the RT-PCR reads with MiXCR, giving one entry per CDR3 protein. The profile shows some 540,000 distinct CDR3 sequences, approximately 22% of them singletons. The same sample was also used in a study of T cells expressing NK-cell markers. That work contributes: Libraries used 5'RACE template switching adding universal primer site and UMIs. In several donors, dominant NKG2C+ clonotypes were roughly 1.0-8% of CD8+ T cells.

The clonotype was recovered from a man aged 45-60 years who received an inactivated influenza vaccine. Sequenced material: CD4+ T cells sorted from PBMCs, taken approximately 13 days after vaccination. The chain uses TRBV7-8 and TRBJ2-2; TRBD2 matches 7 bases. CDR3 sequence: CASSLGSSGAGELFF. The DNA for the CDR3 is TGTGCCAGCAGCTTAGGGTCTAGCGGAGCCGGGGAGCTGTTTTTT.